The T cell receptor (beta chain) described here comes from a study of Siglec-9 on CD8 T cells in melanoma. Only in-frame clones appear in the TCRdb table, and some are missing; sequencing was by immunoSEQ multiplex PCR. The sample holds about 30,000 clones, 80% seen once. With 2 bases removed from V and 6 bases from J, the gap between germline ends came to 7 bases. Germline loops: CDR1 MDHEN, CDR2 SYDVKM. This CDR3 spans 13 amino acids. Sequencing was done on a sample of Siglec-9- CD8+ T cells sorted from blood. The chain links TRBV28 to TRBJ2-2; TRBD1 is a possible D gene (6 bases). The receptor comes from a human donor in good health. CDR3 residues: CASSLAGAGELFF. The CDR3 DNA sequence: TGTGCCAGCAGTTTAGCAGGGGCCGGGGAGCTGTTTTTT.